This T cell receptor (beta chain) was sequenced in a study of cytomegalovirus exposure and HLA in healthy donors. Regarding the study as a whole: In a later analysis, 17,000 or so TCR beta sequences were associated with HLA alleles at 0.05 false discovery rate. The study listed roughly 160 cytomegalovirus-associated TCR beta chains. Being indistinguishable, some V segments were excluded, TRBV6-2 and TRBV6-3 among them.

With regard to this clone: Its target is not known.

Though probably carrying unrecorded immune exposures, donors were nominally healthy at sampling. The PCR contained 60 Vbeta and 13 Jbeta primers. The assay was immunoSEQ multiplex PCR, and TCRdb's table has in-frame clones only and misses some. The sample includes about 140,000 clones, around 63% of them seen just once. CDR3 length: 13 amino acids. Trimming at V came to 7 bases and at J to 0 bases, leaving 3 bases not matched to a gene. CDR1 LNHDA and CDR2 SQIVND come from the germline V gene (reference sequence). The specimen sequenced was PBMCs. The rearrangement joins TRBV19 to TRBJ2-7; 7 bases line up with TRBD2. The sequence came from a human donor in good health. CDR3: CASIGGNSYEQYF. The DNA for the CDR3 is TGTGCCAGTATCGGGGGGAACTCCTACGAGCAGTACTTC.